Below are 13 T cell receptor beta chains sequenced from a single sample in a study of T cell responses to AZD1222 COVID-19 vaccine. Sequencing used immunoSEQ multiplex PCR; TCRdb keeps in-frame clones, though not all of them. This repertoire shows 110,000 to 150,000 clones, roughly 91% found once; its top ten account for about 9%. The specimen comprised peripheral blood, sampled on day 0 of AZD1222 vaccination. Source of these receptors: an adult in good health.

This clone was seen a single time. The CDR3 sequence: CASKSYMGAFF. CDR3 sequence (DNA): TGTGCCAGCAAATCCTACATGGGGGCTTTCTTT. The chain carries TRBV21-1 and TRBJ1-1. TRBV21-1 is noted as a pseudogene. CDR3 length: 11 residues.

The chain has TRBV19 and TRBJ1-5; D is unclear. V was pared by 3 bases and J by 6 bases, with 21 bases between. This CDR3 spans 17 amino acids. Germline CDR1 is LNHDA and CDR2 is SQIVND (reference sequence). CDR3 DNA sequence: TGTGCCAGTAGTATGCCCCCCCAGGCAAGGTTTAGTCAGCCCCAGCATTTT. Translating it yields CASSMPPQARFSQPQHF.

This clone was counted once. The chain combines TRBV5-4 with TRBJ1-3; no firm D call. The V end was cut by 2 bases, the J end by 3 bases, with 15 bases between. Germline V gives CDR1 SGHNT, CDR2 YYREEE (reference sequence). The CDR3 extends over 16 amino acids. CDR3 nucleotide sequence: TGTGCCAGCAGCTTACGAGGCGCCGTAGGTGGAAACACCATATATTTT. As protein: CASSLRGAVGGNTIYF.

In this sample, this clone turned up a few times. The rearrangement links TRBV30 to TRBJ1-2; D call uncertain. CDR3 length: 14 amino acids. V lost 0 bases and J 2 bases, leaving 10 bases between the germline ends. Germline lookup yields CDR1 GTSNPN and CDR2 SVGIG (reference sequence). As DNA, the CDR3 is TGTGCCTGGAGTGTGAACAGCCCGAACTATGGCTACACCTTC. It codes for CAWSVNSPNYGYTF. The variable domain in full, with the rest retrieved from reference TRBV30 and TRBJ1-2, is SQTIHQWPATLVQPVGSPLSLECTVEGTSNPNLYWYRQAAGRGLQLLFYSVGIGQISSEVPQNLSASRPQDRQFILSSKKLLLSDSGFYLCAWSVNSPNYGYTFGSGTRLTVV.

The chain couples TRBV10-2 to TRBJ1-6, with D uncertain. Germline assignment: CDR1 WSHSY and CDR2 SAAADI. The ends were cut back, 3 bases at V and 0 bases at J, with 9 bases in the middle. The CDR3 has 16 residues. The CDR3 sequence is CASSDFRYSYNSPLHF. CDR3 nucleotides: TGCGCCAGCAGTGACTTTCGATACTCCTATAATTCACCCCTCCACTTT.

This clone was seen a single time. V gene TRBV15 combines with J gene TRBJ2-7, with a weak D call TRBD2 (5 bases). Deletions cut 0 bases from V and 7 bases from J, with 13 bases between. Per the germline V gene, CDR1 is LNHNV and CDR2 is YYDKDF (reference sequence). The CDR3 has 14 residues. The CDR3 nucleotides read TGTGCCACCAGCAGAGATACTTCGGGGATTGAGCAGTACTTC. It specifies CATSRDTSGIEQYF.

Only one count was recorded for this clone. The chain combines TRBV4-1 with TRBJ2-5; no clear D. CDR1 MGHRA and CDR2 YSYEKL come from the germline V gene. V was shortened by 3 bases and J by 5 bases, with 10 bases between the two germline ends. CDR3 length equals 13 residues. The CDR3 sequence is CASSQVPEETQYF. Here the CDR3 DNA reads TGCGCCAGCAGCCAGGTTCCGGAGGAGACCCAGTACTTC.

The genes are TRBV3-1 (or the pseudogene TRBV3-2) and TRBJ1-6, with D perhaps TRBD1 (6 bases). This CDR3 is built from 15 residues. V lost 4 bases and J 7 bases, leaving 14 bases between the germline ends. Germline V gene lookup returns CDR1 LGHDT and CDR2 YNNKEL (reference sequence). For the CDR3, the DNA is TGTGCCAGCAGCCCAGGGGTATTCAGGAATTCACCCCTCCACTTT. Its translation: CASSPGVFRNSPLHF.

The chain joins TRBV28 to TRBJ1-3; 7 bases are shared with TRBD1. From germline, CDR1 is MDHEN and CDR2 SYDVKM. This CDR3 has 17 residues. V lost 3 bases to trimming and J lost 1 base; unmatched junction nucleotides: 9. The CDR3 sequence: CASSFPTGTDSGNTIYF. In DNA, the CDR3 is TGTGCCAGCAGTTTCCCGACAGGGACCGATTCTGGAAACACCATATATTTT.

The chain recombines TRBV9 with TRBJ1-1, with 7 bases aligning to TRBD1. CDR3 length equals 15 residues. J gave up 2 bases and V 3 bases, and 7 bases lay outside the gene matches. Per germline, CDR1 SGDLS and CDR2 YYNGEE. The DNA for the CDR3 is TGTGCCAGCAGCGGGGCGGGACAGCGAAACACTGAAGCTTTCTTT. Protein product: CASSGAGQRNTEAFF.

CDR3 region: CASSLTGQAYEQYF. DNA for the CDR3: TGTGCCAGCAGCTTAACGGGTCAGGCCTACGAGCAGTACTTC. The chain joins TRBV7-9 to TRBJ2-7; D remains ambiguous. The V and J ends lost 2 bases and 2 bases respectively, with 10 bases between them. This CDR3 comprises 14 residues. Per the germline V gene, CDR1 is SEHNR and CDR2 is FQNEAQ (reference sequence).

This clone was counted ten times or more. This chain links TRBV7-8 with TRBJ2-7, with 8 positions matching TRBD1. The CDR3 totals 15 residues. The J segment lost 1 base and the V segment lost 5 bases, leaving 7 bases of the junction unmatched. The germline gives CDR1 SGHVS, CDR2 FQNEAQ. The CDR3 spells CASSIRQGPSYEQYF. In DNA, the CDR3 is TGTGCCAGCAGCATAAGACAGGGGCCTTCCTACGAGCAGTACTTC. Full variable domain (outside the CDR3, taken from reference TRBV7-8 and TRBJ2-7): GAGVSQSPRYKVAKRGQDVALRCDPISGHVSLFWYQQALGQGPEFLTYFQNEAQLDKSGLPSDRFFAERPEGSVSTLKIQRTQQEDSAVYLCASSIRQGPSYEQYFGPGTRLTVT.

The chain couples TRBV5-5 to TRBJ2-3; D possibly uses TRBD1 or TRBD2 (5 bases each). V gave up 0 bases and J gave up 1 base, with 6 bases separating them. The germline V gene encodes CDR1 SGHKS and CDR2 YYEKEE (reference sequence). CDR3 length: 14 residues. CDR3 protein: CASSLGGGTDTQYF. CDR3 bases: TGTGCCAGCAGCTTGGGAGGGGGCACAGATACGCAGTATTTT.